This TCR beta chain was recorded in a study of CD8 T cells in Susac syndrome. Treatment-naive patients with stable or active relapsing-remitting disease served as multiple sclerosis controls. RNA totalling roughly 0.5 to 1 ug underwent reverse transcription with random hexamers. The authors amplified TCR beta CDR3 across 54 Vbeta and 13 Jbeta using immunoSEQ multiplex PCR. TCRdb re-called the immunoSEQ multiplex PCR reads with MiXCR, one entry per CDR3 protein. Of about 200,000 distinct CDR3 sequences in the sample, roughly 96% were seen once. Input material: CD4+ T cells from PBMCs. The source of this sequence is a human donor with multiple sclerosis.

CDR3 sequence reads: CASGDPWTQLTDTQYF. The CDR3 region has the DNA TGTGCCAGCGGGGACCCCTGGACTCAACTCACAGATACGCAGTATTTT. The chain uses TRBV27 and TRBJ2-3; TRBD1 or TRBD2 may be the D gene (5 bases each). The germline V gene has CDR1 MNHEY and CDR2 SMNVEV (reference sequence). The ends were cut back, 8 bases at V and 2 bases at J, with 20 bases in the middle. The CDR3 extends over 16 amino acids.